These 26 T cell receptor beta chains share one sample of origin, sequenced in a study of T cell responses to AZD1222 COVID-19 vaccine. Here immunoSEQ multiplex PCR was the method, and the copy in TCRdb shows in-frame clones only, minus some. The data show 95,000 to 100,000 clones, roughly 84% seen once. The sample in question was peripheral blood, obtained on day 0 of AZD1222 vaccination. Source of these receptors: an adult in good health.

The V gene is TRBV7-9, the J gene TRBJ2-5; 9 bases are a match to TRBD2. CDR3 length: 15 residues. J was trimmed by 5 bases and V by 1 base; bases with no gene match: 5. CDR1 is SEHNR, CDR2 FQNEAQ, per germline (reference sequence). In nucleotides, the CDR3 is TGTGCCAGCAGCTTAGAAGGGACTAGCAGTGAGACCCAGTACTTC. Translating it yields CASSLEGTSSETQYF.

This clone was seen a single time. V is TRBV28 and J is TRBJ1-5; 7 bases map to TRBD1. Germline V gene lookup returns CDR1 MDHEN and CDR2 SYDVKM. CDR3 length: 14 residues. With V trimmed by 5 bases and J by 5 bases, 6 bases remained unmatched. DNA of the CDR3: TGTGCCAGCAGTATTACAGGGGACCATCAGCCCCAGCATTTT. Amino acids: CASSITGDHQPQHF.

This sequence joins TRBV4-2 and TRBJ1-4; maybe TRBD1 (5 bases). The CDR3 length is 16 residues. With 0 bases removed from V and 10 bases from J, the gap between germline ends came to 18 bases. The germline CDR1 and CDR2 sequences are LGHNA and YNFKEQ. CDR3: CASSQEGVKVTGKLFF. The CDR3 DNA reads TGTGCCAGCAGCCAAGAAGGGGTCAAAGTTACTGGAAAACTGTTTTTT.

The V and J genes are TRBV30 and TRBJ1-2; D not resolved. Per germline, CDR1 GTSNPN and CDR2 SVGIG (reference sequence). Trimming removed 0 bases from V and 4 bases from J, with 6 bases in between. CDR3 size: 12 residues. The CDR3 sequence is CAWSVRVYGYTF. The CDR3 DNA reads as TGTGCCTGGAGTGTACGGGTCTATGGCTACACCTTC.

In DNA form, the CDR3 reads TGTGCCCTAGAGGGGGGAGGAGTGAGCTATGGCTACACCTTC. Protein sequence: CALEGGGVSYGYTF. The chain links TRBV28 to TRBJ1-2, with D possibly being TRBD1 (6 bases). Trimming took 11 bases from V and 4 from J, leaving 20 bases between them. CDR1 is MDHEN, CDR2 SYDVKM, per germline. The CDR3 contains 14 residues.

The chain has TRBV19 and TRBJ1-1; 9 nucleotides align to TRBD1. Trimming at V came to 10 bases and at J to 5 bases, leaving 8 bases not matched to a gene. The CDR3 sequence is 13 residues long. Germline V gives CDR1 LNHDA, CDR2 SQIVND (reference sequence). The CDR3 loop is CATIGQGKTEAFF. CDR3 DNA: TGTGCCACAATAGGACAGGGGAAGACTGAAGCTTTCTTT.

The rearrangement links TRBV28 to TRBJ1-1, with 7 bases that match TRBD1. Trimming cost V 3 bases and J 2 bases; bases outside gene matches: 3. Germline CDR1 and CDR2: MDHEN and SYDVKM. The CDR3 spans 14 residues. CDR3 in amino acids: CASSFYRGNTEAFF. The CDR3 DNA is TGTGCCAGCAGTTTTTACAGGGGCAACACTGAAGCTTTCTTT.

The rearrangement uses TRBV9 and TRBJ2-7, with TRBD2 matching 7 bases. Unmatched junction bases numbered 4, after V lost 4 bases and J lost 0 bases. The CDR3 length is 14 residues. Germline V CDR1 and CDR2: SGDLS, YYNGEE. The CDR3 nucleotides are TGTGCCAGCAGCCCCGGGACTACCTCCTACGAGCAGTACTTC. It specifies CASSPGTTSYEQYF.

The CDR3 bases are TGTGCCAGTAGTATTTGGGGGGCGCCCCGTGAAGCTTTCTTT. Its protein is CASSIWGAPREAFF. J is TRBJ1-1 and V is TRBV19; perhaps TRBD1 as D (6 bases). The length of the CDR3 is 14 residues. Trimming pared 3 bases from V and 7 bases from J, leaving 15 bases between. The V gene's germline CDR1 is LNHDA and CDR2 SQIVND (reference sequence).

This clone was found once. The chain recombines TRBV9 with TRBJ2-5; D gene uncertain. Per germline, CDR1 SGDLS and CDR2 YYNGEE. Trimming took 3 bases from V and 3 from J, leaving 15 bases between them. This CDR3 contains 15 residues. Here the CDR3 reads CASSASGWREETQYF. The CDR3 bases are TGTGCCAGCAGCGCCTCCGGATGGAGAGAAGAGACCCAGTACTTC. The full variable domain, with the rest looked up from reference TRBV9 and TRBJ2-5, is DSGVTQTPKHLITATGQRVTLRCSPRSGDLSVYWYQQSLDQGLQFLIQYYNGEERAKGNILERFSAQQFPDLHSELNLSSLELGDSALYFCASSASGWREETQYFGPGTRLLVL.

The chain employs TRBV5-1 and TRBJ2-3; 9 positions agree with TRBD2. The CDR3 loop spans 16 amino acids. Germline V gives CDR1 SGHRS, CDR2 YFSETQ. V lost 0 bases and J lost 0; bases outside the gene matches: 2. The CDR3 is CASSLVTSGSTDTQYF. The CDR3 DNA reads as TGCGCCAGCAGCTTGGTTACTAGCGGGAGCACAGATACGCAGTATTTT.

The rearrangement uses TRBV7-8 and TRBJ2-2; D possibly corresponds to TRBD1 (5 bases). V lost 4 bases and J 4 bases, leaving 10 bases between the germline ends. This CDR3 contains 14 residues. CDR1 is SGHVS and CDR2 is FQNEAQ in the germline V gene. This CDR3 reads CASSSRQLTGELFF. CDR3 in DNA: TGTGCCAGCAGCTCACGACAGCTCACCGGGGAGCTGTTTTTT. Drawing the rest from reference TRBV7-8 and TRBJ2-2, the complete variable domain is GAGVSQSPRYKVAKRGQDVALRCDPISGHVSLFWYQQALGQGPEFLTYFQNEAQLDKSGLPSDRFFAERPEGSVSTLKIQRTQQEDSAVYLCASSSRQLTGELFFGEGSRLTVL.

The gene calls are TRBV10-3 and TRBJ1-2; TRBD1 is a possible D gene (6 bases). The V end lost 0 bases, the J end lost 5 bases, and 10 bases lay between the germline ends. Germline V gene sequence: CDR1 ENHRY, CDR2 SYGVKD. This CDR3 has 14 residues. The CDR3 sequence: CAISESPGDYGYTF. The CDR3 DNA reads TGTGCCATCAGTGAGTCTCCAGGGGATTATGGCTACACCTTC.

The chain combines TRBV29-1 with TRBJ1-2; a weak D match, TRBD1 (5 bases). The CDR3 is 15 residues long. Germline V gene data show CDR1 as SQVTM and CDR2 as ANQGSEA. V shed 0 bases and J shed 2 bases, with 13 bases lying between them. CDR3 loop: CSVEDWNGGNYGYTF. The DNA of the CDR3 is TGCAGCGTTGAAGATTGGAACGGGGGGAACTATGGCTACACCTTC.

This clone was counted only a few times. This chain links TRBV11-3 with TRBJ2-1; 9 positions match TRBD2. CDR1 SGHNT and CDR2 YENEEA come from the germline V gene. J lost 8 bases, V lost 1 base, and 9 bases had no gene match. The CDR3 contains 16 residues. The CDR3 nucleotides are TGTGCCAGCAGCTTAGGGTTTGGTAGCGGGAGTGATGAGCAGTTCTTC. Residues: CASSLGFGSGSDEQFF.

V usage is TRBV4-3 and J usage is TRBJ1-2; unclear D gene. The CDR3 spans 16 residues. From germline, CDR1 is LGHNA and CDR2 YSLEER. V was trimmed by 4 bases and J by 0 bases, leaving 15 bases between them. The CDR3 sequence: CASSLNRRRANYGYTF. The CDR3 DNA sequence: TGCGCCAGCAGCCTAAACCGAAGGAGAGCTAACTATGGCTACACCTTC.

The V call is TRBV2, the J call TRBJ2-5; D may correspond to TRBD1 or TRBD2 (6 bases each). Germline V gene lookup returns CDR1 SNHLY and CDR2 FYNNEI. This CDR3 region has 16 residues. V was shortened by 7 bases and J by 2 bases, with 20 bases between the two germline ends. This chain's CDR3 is CASNLWGASIQETQYF. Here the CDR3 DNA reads TGTGCCAGCAACCTATGGGGGGCAAGCATTCAAGAGACCCAGTACTTC.

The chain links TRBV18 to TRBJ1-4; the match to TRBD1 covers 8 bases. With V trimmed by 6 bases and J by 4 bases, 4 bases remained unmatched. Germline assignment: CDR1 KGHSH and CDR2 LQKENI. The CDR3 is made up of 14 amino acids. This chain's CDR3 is CASSTGQDNEKLFF. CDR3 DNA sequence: TGTGCCAGCTCTACGGGACAGGATAATGAAAAACTGTTTTTT.

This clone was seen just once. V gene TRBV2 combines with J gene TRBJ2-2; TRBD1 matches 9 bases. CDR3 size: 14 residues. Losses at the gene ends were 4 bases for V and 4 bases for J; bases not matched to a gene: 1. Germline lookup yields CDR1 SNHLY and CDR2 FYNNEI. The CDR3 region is CASSGDRATGELFF. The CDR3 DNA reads TGTGCCAGCAGTGGGGACAGGGCCACCGGGGAGCTGTTTTTT.

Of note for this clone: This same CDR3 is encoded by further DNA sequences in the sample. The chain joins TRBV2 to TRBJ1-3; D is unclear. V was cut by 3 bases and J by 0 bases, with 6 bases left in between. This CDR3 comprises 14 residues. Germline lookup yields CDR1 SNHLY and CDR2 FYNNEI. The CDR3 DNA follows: TGTGCCAGCAGTGAGGGCAGCTCTGGAAACACCATATATTTT. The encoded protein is CASSEGSSGNTIYF.

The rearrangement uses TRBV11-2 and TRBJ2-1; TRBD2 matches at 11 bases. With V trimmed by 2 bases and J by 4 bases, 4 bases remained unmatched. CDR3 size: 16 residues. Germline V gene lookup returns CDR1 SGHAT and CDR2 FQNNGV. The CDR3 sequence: CASSLLAGGPYNEQFF. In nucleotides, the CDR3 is TGTGCCAGCAGCTTACTAGCGGGAGGCCCATACAATGAGCAGTTCTTC.

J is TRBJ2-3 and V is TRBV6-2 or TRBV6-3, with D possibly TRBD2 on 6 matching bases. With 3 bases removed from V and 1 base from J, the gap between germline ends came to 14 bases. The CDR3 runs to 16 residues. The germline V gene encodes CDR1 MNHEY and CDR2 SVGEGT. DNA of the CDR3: TGTGCCAGCAGTTATCTCGGTTTAGCGGGCACAGATACGCAGTATTTT. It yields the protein CASSYLGLAGTDTQYF.

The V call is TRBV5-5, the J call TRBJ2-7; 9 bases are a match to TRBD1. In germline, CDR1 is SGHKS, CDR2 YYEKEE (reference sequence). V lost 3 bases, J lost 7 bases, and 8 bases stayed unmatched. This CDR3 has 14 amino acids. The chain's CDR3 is CASSSPTGGFEQYF. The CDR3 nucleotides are TGTGCCAGCAGCTCTCCCACAGGGGGCTTTGAGCAGTACTTC. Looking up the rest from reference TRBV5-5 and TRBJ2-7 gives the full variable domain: DAGVTQSPTHLIKTRGQQVTLRCSPISGHKSVSWYQQVLGQGPQFIFQYYEKEERGRGNFPDRFSARQFPNYSSELNVNALLLGDSALYLCASSSPTGGFEQYFGPGTRLTVT.

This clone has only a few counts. The DNA for the CDR3 is TGTGCCAGCAGCCCGCTACACTACGAGCAGTACTTC. Its translation is CASSPLHYEQYF. This chain uses TRBV7-8 with TRBJ2-7; D call uncertain. The CDR3 sequence is 12 residues long. Deletions cut 5 bases from V and 3 bases from J, with 8 bases between. In germline, CDR1 is SGHVS, CDR2 FQNEAQ.

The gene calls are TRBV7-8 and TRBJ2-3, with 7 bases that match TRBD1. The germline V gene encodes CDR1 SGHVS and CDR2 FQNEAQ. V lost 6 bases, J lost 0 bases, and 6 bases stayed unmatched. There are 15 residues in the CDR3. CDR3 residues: CASRPGTASTDTQYF. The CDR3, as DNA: TGTGCCAGCAGGCCCGGGACAGCCAGCACAGATACGCAGTATTTT.

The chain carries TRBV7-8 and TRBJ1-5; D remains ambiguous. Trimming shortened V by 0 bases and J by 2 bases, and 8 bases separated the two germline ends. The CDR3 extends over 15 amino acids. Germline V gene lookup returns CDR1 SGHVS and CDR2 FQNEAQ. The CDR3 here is CASSLAGYGNQPQHF. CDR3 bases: TGTGCCAGCAGCTTAGCCGGGTACGGCAATCAGCCCCAGCATTTT.